The T cell receptor beta chain described here comes from a study of T-cell reconstitution after alpha-beta-depleted transplantation in children. The study's findings and limits: Several patients had high TCRbeta diversity at day 60; it came from surviving recipient T cells and thymic progenitors.

This CDR3 is built from 15 residues. V gave up 7 bases and J gave up 1 base; unmatched junction bases: 9. Germline CDR1 reads LNHDA; CDR2 reads SQIVND (reference sequence). In its sample, this clonotype was seen a few times. The target antigen is unknown. Unique molecular identifiers were built into the TCRbeta library. TCRdb processed the PCR reads anew with MiXCR; each CDR3 protein has one entry. The table lists approximately 500,000 distinct CDR3 sequences, roughly a tenth of them singletons. This receptor was obtained from a child aged 2-15 years with inherited bone marrow failure, due to receive a stem cell transplant. This chain connects TRBV19 to TRBJ2-7, with 8 bases fitting TRBD1. Here the sequenced sample was PBMCs, taken before TCRalphabeta/CD19-depleted stem cell transplant. CDR3 DNA: TGTGCCAGTACGTTGACCTGGGACAGGTCCTACGAGCAGTACTTC. This gives the protein CASTLTWDRSYEQYF.